This T cell receptor (beta chain) was identified in a study of cytomegalovirus exposure and HLA in healthy donors. Study findings and constraints: In a later analysis, the majority of CMV-associated beta chains seemingly showed HLA restriction. Presence/absence analyses assumed roughly uniform sequencing depth across donors, which may not hold. Later analysis placed DRB1 highest and HLA-C lowest in TCR association rates, which differed by HLA locus.

Germline V gene sequence: CDR1 SEHNR, CDR2 FQNEAQ (reference sequence). Trimming left V 5 bases short and J 1 base short, with 11 bases between. The CDR3 contains 14 residues. Note on this clone: Antigen unknown.

Researchers ran the PCR with 60 Vbeta and 13 Jbeta primers. Per the authors' pipeline: Counted up in a later analysis, unique TCR beta chains came to 65 million to 100 million, with around 12 million shared. TCRdb's copy holds only in-frame clones and misses some; the assay was immunoSEQ multiplex PCR. V and J calls and clone size are as listed in that table; D and trimming were resolved from the DNA. This sample's clone table lists 100,000 to 150,000 clones. This TCR derives from a man aged 25 to 45 in good health and CMV-seronegative. The chain carries TRBV7-9 and TRBJ1-1; D is unresolved. The sequenced sample consisted of PBMCs. The CDR3 loop is CASSPRRANTEAFF. The CDR3 nucleotides are TGTGCCAGCAGCCCCCGGCGGGCGAACACTGAAGCTTTCTTT.